These T cell receptor beta chains were read from a single sample in a study of OX40 agonist ivuxolimab in advanced cancers. The data were produced by immunoSEQ multiplex PCR, yet TCRdb's version contains in-frame clones alone and is incomplete. This sample has 50,000 to 70,000 clones; 75% to 95% occur once, and the top ten carry roughly 0.45%. Sequencing was performed on CD4+ or CD8+ T cells sorted from blood, taken in a trial of the OX40 agonist ivuxolimab. Every receptor here comes from an adult with an advanced solid tumor such as melanoma, head and neck, liver or kidney cancer. Each CDR3 is given with its conserved first and last residue. The order of the fields is D gene, V gene, CDR3 length, J gene, clone size, CDR3 protein, CDR3 DNA. The D gene is left open where the match is weak. Clone size, where shown, is once, few, many, or a class for clones that have expanded.

>NA|TRBV27|14|TRBJ1-5|NA
CASRLSTSNQPQHF
TGTGCCAGCAGACTAAGTACCAGCAATCAGCCCCAGCATTTT
>NA|TRBV25-1|15|TRBJ2-7|NA
CASSPRWASDYEQYF
TGTGCCAGCTCCCCACGCTGGGCTAGCGACTACGAGCAGTACTTC
>NA|TRBV30|12|TRBJ2-1|NA
CAWSGGSSVKFF
TGTGCCTGGAGTGGAGGTAGTTCTGTTAAGTTCTTC
>TRBD1|TRBV27|16|TRBJ2-2|NA
CASRRGTARGTGELFF
TGTGCCAGCAGGCGTGGGACAGCGAGGGGCACCGGGGAGCTGTTTTTT
>TRBD1|TRBV10-3|15|TRBJ1-2|once
CAISDLTGDVGGYTF
TGTGCCATCAGTGACCTGACAGGGGACGTCGGGGGCTACACCTTC
>TRBD1|TRBV25-1|15|TRBJ1-1|NA
CASSLLGQGDTEAFF
TGTGCCAGCAGTCTTCTCGGACAGGGTGACACTGAAGCTTTCTTT
>TRBD2|TRBV2|16|TRBJ2-7|NA
CASSPRGLAGNSEQYF
TGTGCCAGCAGTCCTCGGGGACTAGCTGGAAACTCCGAGCAGTACTTC
>NA|TRBV27|15|TRBJ2-2|once
CASAPISAHTGELFF
TGTGCCAGCGCTCCCATTAGCGCACACACCGGGGAGCTGTTTTTT
>TRBD1|TRBV28|13|TRBJ1-1|NA
CASSSGGNTEAFF
TGTGCCAGCAGCTCAGGGGGAAACACTGAAGCTTTCTTT
>NA|TRBV18|15|TRBJ1-3|NA
CASSQDPGPGNTIYF
TGTGCCAGCTCACAAGACCCTGGGCCTGGAAACACCATATATTTT
>TRBD2|TRBV11-2|16|TRBJ2-7|NA
CASSLGSSGATYEQYF
TGTGCCAGCAGCTTAGGTAGCAGCGGGGCAACCTACGAGCAGTACTTC
>TRBD1|TRBV19|16|TRBJ2-3|NA
CASNDGQGDYIDTQYF
TGTGCCAGTAACGACGGACAGGGGGATTACATAGATACGCAGTATTTT
>NA|TRBV11-2|13|TRBJ2-2|NA
CASKLARTGELFF
TGTGCCAGCAAGCTGGCGCGGACCGGGGAGCTGTTTTTT
>NA|TRBV6-5|13|TRBJ2-2|once
CAIRSTNTGELFF
TGTGCCATCAGGTCAACGAACACCGGGGAGCTGTTTTTT
>TRBD1|TRBV11-3|14|TRBJ2-7|NA
CASSRTGVSHEQYF
TGTGCCAGCAGCCGGACAGGGGTGTCCCACGAGCAGTACTTC
>NA|TRBV6-5|15|TRBJ1-4|NA
CASSTRGLTNEKLFF
TGTGCCAGCAGCACAAGGGGGTTAACTAATGAAAAACTGTTTTTT
>TRBD1|TRBV5-1|14|TRBJ2-7|NA
CASSLGDRGYEQYF
TGCGCCAGCAGCTTGGGGGACAGGGGCTACGAGCAGTACTTC
>NA|TRBV19|12|TRBJ2-7|NA
CASSYSPYEQYF
TGTGCCAGTAGCTACAGCCCCTACGAGCAGTACTTC
>NA|TRBV4-1|14|TRBJ1-1|NA
CASSQDGLPAEAFF
TGCGCCAGCAGCCAAGATGGTTTGCCGGCTGAAGCTTTCTTT
>TRBD1|TRBV15|14|TRBJ1-1|few
CATSFRQGDTEAFF
TGTGCCACCAGCTTTCGACAGGGAGACACTGAAGCTTTCTTT
>NA|TRBV10-3|16|TRBJ2-3|NA
CAISENVGTRTDTQYF
TGTGCCATCAGTGAGAATGTGGGCACCCGCACAGATACGCAGTATTTT
>TRBD1|TRBV6-5|14|TRBJ1-1|NA
CASNHGTGITEAFF
TGTGCCAGCAATCATGGGACAGGGATCACTGAAGCTTTCTTT
>NA|TRBV7-9|14|TRBJ1-4|NA
CASSSWTGNEKLFF
TGTGCCAGCAGCTCCTGGACTGGAAATGAAAAACTGTTTTTT
>TRBD2|TRBV28|15|TRBJ2-1|once
CASSLYSGNDNEQFF
TGTGCCAGCAGTTTGTATAGCGGGAATGACAATGAGCAGTTCTTC
>NA|TRBV30|15|TRBJ2-5|once
CAWSVGNGQGETQYF
TGTGCCTGGAGTGTAGGGAACGGGCAGGGAGAGACCCAGTACTTC
>NA|TRBV10-1|13|TRBJ2-3|NA
CASSAGSTDTQYF
TGCGCCAGCAGCGCTGGCAGCACAGATACGCAGTATTTT
>TRBD1|TRBV18|14|TRBJ2-7|NA
CASSLPGQGYEQYF
TGTGCCAGCTCACTACCGGGACAGGGCTACGAGCAGTACTTC
>TRBD1|TRBV7-9|19|TRBJ1-3|NA
CASSFGTGEGNLRGNTIYF
TGTGCCAGCAGCTTTGGGACAGGAGAAGGGAATTTAAGAGGAAACACCATATATTTT
>TRBD2|TRBV29-1|12|TRBJ2-5|NA
CSAKSGGETQYF
TGCAGCGCCAAGTCGGGGGGGGAGACCCAGTACTTC
>NA|TRBV19|16|TRBJ1-4|NA
CASGKQGIWYNEKLFF
TGTGCCAGTGGAAAACAGGGAATTTGGTACAATGAAAAACTGTTTTTT
>TRBD1|TRBV5-1|16|TRBJ2-7|NA
CASSLGGTGKTYEQYF
TGCGCCAGCAGCTTGGGGGGGACAGGAAAAACCTACGAGCAGTACTTC
>NA|TRBV19|14|TRBJ2-7|NA
CASRKTDPSGEQYF
TGTGCCAGTAGGAAGACTGACCCATCCGGCGAGCAGTACTTC
>TRBD1|TRBV27|17|TRBJ2-2|NA
CASSLFWTGPSTGELFF
TGTGCCAGCAGTTTATTTTGGACAGGCCCTTCCACCGGGGAGCTGTTTTTT
>TRBD2|TRBV30|13|TRBJ2-7|NA
CAWRLSGGRAYSF
TGTGCCTGGAGGTTGTCTGGCGGGAGGGCCTACAGCTTC
>TRBD2|TRBV7-8|17|TRBJ2-7|once
CASSLGLAEIVSYEQYF
TGTGCCAGCAGCTTAGGACTAGCGGAGATCGTTTCCTACGAGCAGTACTTC
>TRBD1|TRBV7-8|15|TRBJ1-1|NA
CASSPQGGIGTEAFF
TGTGCCAGCAGCCCCCAGGGGGGGATTGGCACTGAAGCTTTCTTT
>NA|TRBV5-1|18|TRBJ1-1|NA
CASSLEPSGVSMNTEAFF
TGCGCCAGCAGCTTAGAGCCTTCAGGGGTCTCTATGAACACTGAAGCTTTCTTT
>NA|TRBV10-3|12|TRBJ2-1|few
CAISDGFNEQFF
TGTGCCATCAGTGATGGGTTCAATGAGCAGTTCTTC
>TRBD2|TRBV19|21|TRBJ2-7|once
CASRKSSGRVKVGHNWYEQYF
TGTGCCAGTAGAAAAAGTAGCGGGAGGGTTAAGGTTGGCCATAATTGGTACGAGCAGTACTTC
>TRBD2|TRBV6-5|14|TRBJ2-5|NA
CASSYSTGGETQYF
TGTGCCAGCAGTTACTCAACCGGGGGGGAGACCCAGTACTTC
>NA|TRBV5-5|15|TRBJ2-1|NA
CASSTARSSYNEQFF
TGTGCCAGCAGCACGGCCCGTAGCTCCTACAATGAGCAGTTCTTC
>NA|TRBV6-4|15|TRBJ2-3|NA
CASSTEGGVTDTQYF
TGTGCCAGCAGCACGGAGGGCGGGGTGACAGATACGCAGTATTTT